This TCR beta chain originates from a study of cytomegalovirus exposure and HLA in healthy donors. Findings and caveats of the study: When a later analysis compared HLA-associated TCR beta chains with equally common others, the HLA-associated chains turned out to be more clonally expanded and to have lower generation probabilities.

This clone has just one count. As yet, its antigen is unknown. PCR involved 60 Vbeta and 13 Jbeta primers. Sequencing used immunoSEQ multiplex PCR; TCRdb keeps in-frame clones, though not all of them. The table records over 150,000 clones, 70% to 80% of them present only once. CDR3 length equals 14 residues. CDR1 LNHDA and CDR2 SQIVND come from the germline V gene (reference sequence). Germline trimming cut 6 bases from V and 6 bases from J; bases unmatched to any gene: 5. This chain connects TRBV19 to TRBJ1-4, with 9 bases matching TRBD1. The sequence derives from a male donor in good health and CMV-seronegative. Input material: PBMCs. CDR3 residues: CASRPGQGYEKLFF. In DNA, the CDR3 is TGTGCCAGTAGACCGGGACAGGGATATGAAAAACTGTTTTTT.